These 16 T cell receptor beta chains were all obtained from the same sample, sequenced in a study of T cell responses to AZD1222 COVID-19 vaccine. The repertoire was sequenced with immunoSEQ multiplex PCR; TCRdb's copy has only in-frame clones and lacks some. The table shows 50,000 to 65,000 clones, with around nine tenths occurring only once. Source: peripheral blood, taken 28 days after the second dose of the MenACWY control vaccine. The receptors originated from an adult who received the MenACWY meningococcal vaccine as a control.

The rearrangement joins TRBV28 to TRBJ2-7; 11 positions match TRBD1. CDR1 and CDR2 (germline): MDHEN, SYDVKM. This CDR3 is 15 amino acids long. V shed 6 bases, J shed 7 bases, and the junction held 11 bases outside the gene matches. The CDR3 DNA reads TGTGCCAGCAGCCCGGGACAGGGGGGACACGTGGAGCAGTACTTC. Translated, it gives CASSPGQGGHVEQYF.

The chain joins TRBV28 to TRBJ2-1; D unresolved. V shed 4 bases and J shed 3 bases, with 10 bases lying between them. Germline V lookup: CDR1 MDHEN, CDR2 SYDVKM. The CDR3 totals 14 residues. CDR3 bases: TGTGCCAGCAGTTCTGGCCCAGTCTACAATGAGCAGTTCTTC. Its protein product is CASSSGPVYNEQFF.

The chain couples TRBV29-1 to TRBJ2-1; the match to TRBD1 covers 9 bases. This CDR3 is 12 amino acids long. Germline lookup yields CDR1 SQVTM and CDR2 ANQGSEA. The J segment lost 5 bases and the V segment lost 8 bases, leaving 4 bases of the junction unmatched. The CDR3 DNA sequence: TGCAGCTCCAGGACAGGGGACAATGAGCAGTTCTTC. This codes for CSSRTGDNEQFF.

CDR3 amino acids: CASKMNIGSANEQFF. The CDR3 nucleotides read TGTGCCAGCAAGATGAATATAGGGTCGGCAAATGAGCAGTTCTTC. The chain uses TRBV2 and TRBJ2-1; D not resolved. CDR1 and CDR2 (germline): SNHLY, FYNNEI. Trimming stripped 7 bases from V and 7 bases from J, with 20 bases between. The CDR3 length is 15 residues.

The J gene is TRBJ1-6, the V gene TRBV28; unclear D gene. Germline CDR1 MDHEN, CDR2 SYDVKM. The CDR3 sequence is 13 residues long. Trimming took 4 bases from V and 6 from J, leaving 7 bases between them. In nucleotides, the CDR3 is TGTGCCAGCAGTTGGCGGGGTAATTCACCCCTCCACTTT. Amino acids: CASSWRGNSPLHF. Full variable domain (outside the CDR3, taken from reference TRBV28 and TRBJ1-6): DVKVTQSSRYLVKRTGEKVFLECVQDMDHENMFWYRQDPGLGLRLIYFSYDVKMKEKGDIPEGYSVSREKKERFSLILESASTNQTSMYLCASSWRGNSPLHFGNGTRLTVT.

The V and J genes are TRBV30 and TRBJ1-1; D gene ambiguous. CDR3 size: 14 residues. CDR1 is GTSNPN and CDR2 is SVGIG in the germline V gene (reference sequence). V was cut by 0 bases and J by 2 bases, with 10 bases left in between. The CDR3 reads CAWSVPPGNTEAFF. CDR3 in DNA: TGTGCCTGGAGTGTACCCCCAGGAAACACTGAAGCTTTCTTT.

The CDR3 coding sequence is TGCAGCGCCCGGGACGCCGGATCTTATGGCTACACCTTC. Translating it yields CSARDAGSYGYTF. V usage is TRBV29-1 and J usage is TRBJ1-2; the D gene is possibly TRBD1 (5 bases). Germline V gene data show CDR1 as SQVTM and CDR2 as ANQGSEA. The CDR3 covers 13 residues. Trimming cost V 7 bases and J 5 bases, with 17 bases left between them. The variable domain in full, completed from reference TRBV29-1 and TRBJ1-2, reads SAVISQKPSRDICQRGTSLTIQCQVDSQVTMMFWYRQQPGQSLTLIATANQGSEATYESGFVIDKFPISRPNLTFSTLTVSNMSPEDSSIYLCSARDAGSYGYTFGSGTRLTVV.

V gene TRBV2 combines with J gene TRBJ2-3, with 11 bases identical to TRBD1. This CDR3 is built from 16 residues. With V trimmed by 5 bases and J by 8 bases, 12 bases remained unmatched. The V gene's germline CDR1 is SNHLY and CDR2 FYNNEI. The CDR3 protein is CASSSGTGGVRGTQYF. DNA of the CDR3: TGTGCCAGCAGTTCCGGGACAGGGGGTGTGCGGGGTACGCAGTATTTT.

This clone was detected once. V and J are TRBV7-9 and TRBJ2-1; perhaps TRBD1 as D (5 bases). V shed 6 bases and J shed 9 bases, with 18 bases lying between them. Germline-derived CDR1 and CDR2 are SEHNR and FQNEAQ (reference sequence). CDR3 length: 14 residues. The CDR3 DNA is TGTGCCAGCAGTAGAGACAGTATCGTTAGTGAGCAGTTCTTC. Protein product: CASSRDSIVSEQFF. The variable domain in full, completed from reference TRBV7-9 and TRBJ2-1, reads DTGVSQNPRHKITKRGQNVTFRCDPISEHNRLYWYRQTLGQGPEFLTYFQNEAQLEKSRLLSDRFSAERPKGSFSTLEIQRTEQGDSAMYLCASSRDSIVSEQFFGPGTRLTVL.

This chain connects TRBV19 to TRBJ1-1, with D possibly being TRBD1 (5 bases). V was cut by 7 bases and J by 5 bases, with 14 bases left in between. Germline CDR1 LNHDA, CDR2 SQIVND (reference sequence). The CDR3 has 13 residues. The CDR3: CASTEGWGTEAFF. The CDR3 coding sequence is TGTGCCAGTACCGAAGGGTGGGGGACTGAAGCTTTCTTT.

As DNA, the CDR3 is TGTGCCAGCAGCCATTACCGGGAAATCGCTGAAGCTTTCTTT. This translates into CASSHYREIAEAFF. The V call is TRBV6-5, the J call TRBJ1-1; the D is unclear. The CDR3 runs to 14 residues. Trimming left V 6 bases short and J 6 bases short, with 17 bases between. Germline V gene data show CDR1 as MNHEY and CDR2 as SVGAGI.

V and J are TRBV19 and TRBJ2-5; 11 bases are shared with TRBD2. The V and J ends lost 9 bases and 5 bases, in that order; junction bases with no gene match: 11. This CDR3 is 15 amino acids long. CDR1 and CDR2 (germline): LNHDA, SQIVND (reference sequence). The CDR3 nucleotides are TGTGCCAGCCGTGGGACTAGCGGAGGCGGGGAGACCCAGTACTTC. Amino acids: CASRGTSGGGETQYF.

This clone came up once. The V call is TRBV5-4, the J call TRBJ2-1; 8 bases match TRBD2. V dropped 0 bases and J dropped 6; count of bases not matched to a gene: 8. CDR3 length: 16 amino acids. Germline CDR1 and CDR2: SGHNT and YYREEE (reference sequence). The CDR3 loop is CASSLAPGGRGNEQFF. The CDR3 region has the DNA TGTGCCAGCAGCTTGGCCCCGGGAGGGCGGGGCAATGAGCAGTTCTTC.

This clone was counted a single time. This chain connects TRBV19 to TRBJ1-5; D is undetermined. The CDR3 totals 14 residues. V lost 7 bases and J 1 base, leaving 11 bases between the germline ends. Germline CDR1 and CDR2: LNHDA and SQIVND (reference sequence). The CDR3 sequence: CASNWRGSNQPQHF. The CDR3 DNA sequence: TGTGCCAGTAACTGGCGTGGCAGCAATCAGCCCCAGCATTTT.

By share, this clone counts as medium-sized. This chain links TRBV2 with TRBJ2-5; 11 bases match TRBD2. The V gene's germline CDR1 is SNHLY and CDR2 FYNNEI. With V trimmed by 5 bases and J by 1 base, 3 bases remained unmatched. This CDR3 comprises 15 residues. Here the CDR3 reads CASSKTSGIQETQYF. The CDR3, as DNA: TGTGCCAGCAGTAAGACTAGCGGGATCCAAGAGACCCAGTACTTC.

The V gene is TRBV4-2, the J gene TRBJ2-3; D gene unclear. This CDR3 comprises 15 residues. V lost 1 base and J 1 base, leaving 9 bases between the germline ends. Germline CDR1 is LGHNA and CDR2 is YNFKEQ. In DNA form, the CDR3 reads TGTGCCAGCAGCCAAGTGGCCAGCGGCACAGATACGCAGTATTTT. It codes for CASSQVASGTDTQYF.